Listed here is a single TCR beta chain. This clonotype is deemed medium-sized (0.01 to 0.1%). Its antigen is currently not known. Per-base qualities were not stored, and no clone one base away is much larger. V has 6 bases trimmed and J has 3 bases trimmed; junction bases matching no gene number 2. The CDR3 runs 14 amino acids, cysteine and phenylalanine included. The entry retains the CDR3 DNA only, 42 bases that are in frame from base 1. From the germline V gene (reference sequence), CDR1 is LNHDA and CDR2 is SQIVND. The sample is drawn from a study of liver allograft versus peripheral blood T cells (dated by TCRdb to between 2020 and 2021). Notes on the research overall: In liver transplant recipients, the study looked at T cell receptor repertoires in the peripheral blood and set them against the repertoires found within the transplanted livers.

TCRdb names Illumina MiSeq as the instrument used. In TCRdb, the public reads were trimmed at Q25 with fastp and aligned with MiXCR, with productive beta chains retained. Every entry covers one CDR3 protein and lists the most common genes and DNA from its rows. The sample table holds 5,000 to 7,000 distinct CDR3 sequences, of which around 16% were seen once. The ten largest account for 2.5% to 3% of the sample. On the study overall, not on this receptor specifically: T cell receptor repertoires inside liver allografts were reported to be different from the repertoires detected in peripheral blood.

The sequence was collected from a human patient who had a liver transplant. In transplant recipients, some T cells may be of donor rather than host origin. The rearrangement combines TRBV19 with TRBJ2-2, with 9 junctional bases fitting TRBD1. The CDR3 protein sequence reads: CASRGQGYTGELFF. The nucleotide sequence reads TGTGCCAGTAGAGGACAGGGGTACACCGGGGAGCTGTTTTTT.